The present entry profiles one TCR beta chain with its context. As yet, its antigen is unknown. This CDR3 spans 15 amino acids. Germline-derived CDR1 and CDR2 are LNHDA and SQIVND (reference sequence). With 4 bases removed from V and 4 bases from J, the gap between germline ends came to 17 bases. Measured with immunoSEQ multiplex PCR; TCRdb has only the in-frame clones, and not every one. The data show over 25,000 clones, 85% to 90% seen once. This sample was included in a study of lymphopenia after photon versus proton radiotherapy. Study outcomes and limitations: Proton therapy kept repertoires fairly stable, unlike photons, which gained effector/memory cells. Better survival with proton therapy was suggested as possible, not demonstrated. In patients who died, overall survival fell as post-nadir TCR diversity dropped more. After lymphocyte nadir, photon-treated repertoires showed oligoclonal expansion, especially CD8+ Temra.

The sequence came from a woman between 50 and 59 years old with pancreatic cancer. This specimen consisted of peripheral blood, obtained from a patient treated with photon-based radiotherapy. The V gene is TRBV19, the J gene TRBJ2-7, with D maybe TRBD1 (6 bases). CDR3: CASSTLDSLGYEQYF. CDR3 DNA sequence: TGTGCCAGTAGTACCCTGGACAGCCTTGGGTACGAGCAGTACTTC.